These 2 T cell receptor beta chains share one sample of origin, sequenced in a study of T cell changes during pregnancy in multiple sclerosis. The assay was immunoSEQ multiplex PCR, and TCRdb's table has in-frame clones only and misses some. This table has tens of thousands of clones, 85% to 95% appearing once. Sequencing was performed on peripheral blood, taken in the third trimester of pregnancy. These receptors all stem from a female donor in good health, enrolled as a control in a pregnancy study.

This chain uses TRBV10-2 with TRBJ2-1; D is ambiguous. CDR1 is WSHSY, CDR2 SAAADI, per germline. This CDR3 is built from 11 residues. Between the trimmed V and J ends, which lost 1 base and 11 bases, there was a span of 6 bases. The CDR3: CASSEWRQQFF. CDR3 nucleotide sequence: TGCGCCAGCAGTGAGTGGCGGCAGCAGTTCTTC.

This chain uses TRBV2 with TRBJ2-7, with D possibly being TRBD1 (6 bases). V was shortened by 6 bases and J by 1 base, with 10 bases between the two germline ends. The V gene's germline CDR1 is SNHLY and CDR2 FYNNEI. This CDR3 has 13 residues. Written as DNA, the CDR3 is TGTGCCAGCAGCCGGACAGCTTCCTACGAGCAGTACTTC. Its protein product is CASSRTASYEQYF. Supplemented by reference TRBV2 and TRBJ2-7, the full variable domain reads EPEVTQTPSHQVTQMGQEVILRCVPISNHLYFYWYRQILGQKVEFLVSFYNNEISEKSEIFDDQFSVERPDGSNFTLKIRSTKLEDSAMYFCASSRTASYEQYFGPGTRLTVT.